The clone carrying this TCR beta chain was picked up a small number of times. The CDR3 spans 13 residues. Trimming cost V 7 bases and J 6 bases; bases outside gene matches: 5. CDR1 and CDR2 (germline): LNHNV, YYDKDF (reference sequence). The entry originates in a study of blood T cell repertoires in COVID-19. As processed by the authors: Quantification of nucleated cells was approximated via reference gene primer amplification. The repertoire was sequenced with immunoSEQ multiplex PCR; TCRdb's copy has only in-frame clones and lacks some. The V and J calls and clone size are taken from that table; D and trimming were inferred from the DNA. The data contain fewer than 80,000 clones, roughly 68% of them singletons.

The source is a woman of 80 years or more with acute or convalescent COVID-19. The gene calls are TRBV15 and TRBJ2-7; 11 positions agree with TRBD1. Specimen: peripheral blood. The CDR3 nucleotides are TGTGCCACCACCCGGGACAGGGGGTTCGAGCAGTACTTC. Translated, it gives CATTRDRGFEQYF.